The 21 T cell receptor beta chains below come from one sample, sequenced in a study of blood T cell repertoires in COVID-19. Method: immunoSEQ multiplex PCR; TCRdb's copy keeps in-frame clones and lacks some. In the table there are approximately 280,000 clones, 85% of which are singletons. Sequenced input: PBMCs or T cells enriched from blood (not recorded which). These receptors originate from a woman aged 45-65 years who had recovered from COVID-19.

The rearrangement joins TRBV6-5 to TRBJ2-7; D unclear. The CDR3 length is 14 residues. V shed 6 bases and J shed 2 bases, with 14 bases lying between them. Per germline, CDR1 MNHEY and CDR2 SVGAGI. CDR3 sequence: CASRFSRFAYEQYF. CDR3 bases: TGTGCCAGCAGATTTTCCCGTTTTGCCTACGAGCAGTACTTC.

The V gene is TRBV14, the J gene TRBJ1-2; D may be TRBD1 (6 bases). CDR1 is SGHDN, CDR2 FVKESK, per germline. The CDR3 covers 12 residues. Trimming left V 5 bases short and J 2 bases short, with 6 bases between. In nucleotides, the CDR3 is TGTGCCAGCAGCAGGGGGAACTATGGCTACACCTTC. Its translation is CASSRGNYGYTF.

The chain is built from TRBV30 and TRBJ1-4; D might be TRBD1 (6 bases). Between the trimmed V and J ends, which lost 4 bases and 5 bases, there was a span of 11 bases. The CDR3 extends over 13 amino acids. Germline V gene lookup returns CDR1 GTSNPN and CDR2 SVGIG (reference sequence). The chain's CDR3 is CAWNRQGNEKLFF. The CDR3 bases are TGTGCCTGGAATCGTCAGGGGAATGAAAAACTGTTTTTT.

This clone was counted a single time. The chain employs TRBV7-8 and TRBJ1-6; D is uncertain. CDR3 length equals 15 residues. V gave up 5 bases and J gave up 8 bases, with 16 bases separating them. CDR1 is SGHVS and CDR2 is FQNEAQ in the germline V gene. As DNA, the CDR3 is TGTGCCAGCAGCCTCTCGGGTGATTCCTATTCACCCCTCCACTTT. Amino acid sequence: CASSLSGDSYSPLHF. The full variable domain, its missing parts supplied by reference TRBV7-8 and TRBJ1-6, is GAGVSQSPRYKVAKRGQDVALRCDPISGHVSLFWYQQALGQGPEFLTYFQNEAQLDKSGLPSDRFFAERPEGSVSTLKIQRTQQEDSAVYLCASSLSGDSYSPLHFGNGTRLTVT.

This clone was detected only once. The chain has TRBV2 and TRBJ1-5; D perhaps matches TRBD1 (6 bases). This CDR3 region has 12 residues. Trimming shortened V by 10 bases and J by 3 bases, and 10 bases separated the two germline ends. Germline V gene lookup returns CDR1 SNHLY and CDR2 FYNNEI. CDR3 residues: CATQGNNQPQHF. The CDR3 DNA reads as TGTGCCACACAGGGTAACAATCAGCCCCAGCATTTT.

The chain recombines TRBV12-3 or TRBV12-4 with TRBJ2-1, with D possibly being TRBD2 (6 bases). This CDR3 has 13 residues. V lost 3 bases to trimming and J lost 8 bases, with 11 bases between them. CDR3 coding DNA: TGTGCCAGCAGTTTTACGCGGGGTTATGAGCAGTTCTTC. Amino acids: CASSFTRGYEQFF.

Worth noting for this clone: Other DNA sequences from this sample encode an identical CDR3 as well. V usage is TRBV7-9 and J usage is TRBJ2-7, with D hard to call. The CDR3 has 12 residues. CDR1 SEHNR and CDR2 FQNEAQ come from the germline V gene (reference sequence). V lost 2 bases and J lost 1, with 3 bases in between. CDR3 bases: TGTGCCAGCAGCTTAACTTCCTACGAGCAGTACTTC. Encoded protein: CASSLTSYEQYF.

This chain joins TRBV6-4 and TRBJ2-1, with unresolved D. Per the germline V gene, CDR1 is MRHNA and CDR2 is SNTAGT. The CDR3 is 14 amino acids. V was clipped by 2 bases and J by 6 bases, with 11 bases between them. Here the CDR3 DNA reads TGTGCCAGCAGTGACGAAATAGATTCCAATGAGCAGTTCTTC. This translates into CASSDEIDSNEQFF.

J is TRBJ2-2 and V is TRBV7-8, with 9 bases fitting TRBD1. The CDR3 length is 16 residues. Germline lookup yields CDR1 SGHVS and CDR2 FQNEAQ. Germline trimming cut 5 bases from V and 0 bases from J; bases unmatched to any gene: 4. CDR3 sequence (DNA): TGTGCCAGCAGCCGAAGGACAGGGGCGAACACCGGGGAGCTGTTTTTT. This codes for CASSRRTGANTGELFF.

This clone has a single count. The rearrangement links TRBV6-6 to TRBJ1-1, with 10 nucleotides matching TRBD1. This CDR3 has 12 amino acids. Trimming at V came to 11 bases and at J to 7 bases, leaving 7 bases not matched to a gene. Germline V gene sequence: CDR1 MNHNY, CDR2 SVGAGI (reference sequence). The CDR3 region has the DNA TGTGCCGGGGGACAGGGGAGGGGTGAAGCTTTCTTT. It codes for CAGGQGRGEAFF.

The chain links TRBV4-1 to TRBJ2-1; the match to TRBD2 covers 7 bases. The CDR3 sequence is 14 residues long. V shed 1 base, J shed 3 bases, and the junction held 0 bases outside the gene matches. Germline V gene lookup returns CDR1 MGHRA and CDR2 YSYEKL. This chain's CDR3 is CASSQGDYYNEQFF. In nucleotides, the CDR3 is TGCGCCAGCAGCCAAGGGGACTACTACAATGAGCAGTTCTTC.

The chain has TRBV6-5 and TRBJ1-6, with D unclear. V was clipped by 4 bases and J by 2 bases, with 12 bases between them. The CDR3 totals 16 residues. Germline V gene sequence: CDR1 MNHEY, CDR2 SVGAGI. CDR3 amino acids: CASSFSLGTYNSPLHF. In nucleotides, the CDR3 is TGTGCCAGCAGTTTCTCCCTGGGCACCTATAATTCACCCCTCCACTTT.

The V call is TRBV30, the J call TRBJ1-3; D not resolved. The V gene's germline CDR1 is GTSNPN and CDR2 SVGIG (reference sequence). Trimming removed 4 bases from V and 2 bases from J, with 15 bases in between. The CDR3 has 15 amino acids. DNA for the CDR3: TGTGCCTGGACCCCCCGTGGAGGGACTGGAAACACCATATATTTT. Its translation is CAWTPRGGTGNTIYF.

V gene TRBV28 combines with J gene TRBJ1-5, with 9 bases matching TRBD1. The CDR3 contains 14 residues. V lost 5 bases and J lost 4; bases outside the gene matches: 3. In germline, CDR1 is MDHEN, CDR2 SYDVKM. The CDR3 protein is CASSTGGLNQPQHF. CDR3 DNA: TGTGCCAGCAGTACAGGGGGCTTAAATCAGCCCCAGCATTTT. Full variable domain (remainder filled in from reference TRBV28 and TRBJ1-5): DVKVTQSSRYLVKRTGEKVFLECVQDMDHENMFWYRQDPGLGLRLIYFSYDVKMKEKGDIPEGYSVSREKKERFSLILESASTNQTSMYLCASSTGGLNQPQHFGDGTRLSIL.

The chain employs TRBV7-3 and TRBJ1-1, with no clear D. Looked up from germline, CDR1 is SGHTA and CDR2 is FQGTGA. The germline V and J ends were trimmed by 4 bases and 4 bases, with 10 bases remaining between them. The CDR3 consists of 13 residues. The CDR3 region has the DNA TGTGCCAGCAGCTCTGACCGGGGCACTGAAGCTTTCTTT. Translating it yields CASSSDRGTEAFF.

The sample holds one count of this clone. The chain combines TRBV4-2 with TRBJ2-1; D is unresolved. Germline CDR1 is LGHNA and CDR2 is YNFKEQ. Trimming removed 0 bases from V and 2 bases from J, with 11 bases in between. The CDR3 consists of 16 residues. The CDR3 here is CASSQDTGLTYNEQFF. The CDR3 DNA sequence: TGTGCCAGCAGCCAAGATACGGGTTTGACCTACAATGAGCAGTTCTTC.

The V gene is TRBV6-5, the J gene TRBJ2-2, with D unclear. V shed 7 bases and J shed 2 bases, with 11 bases lying between them. CDR3 size: 14 residues. Germline V CDR1 and CDR2: MNHEY, SVGAGI. CDR3 nucleotides: TGTGCCAGCATTTTGACTTACAACACCGGGGAGCTGTTTTTT. This encodes CASILTYNTGELFF.

This clone was observed once. The chain couples TRBV19 to TRBJ1-2; a weak D match, TRBD1 (5 bases). This CDR3 is 17 amino acids long. The germline V gene has CDR1 LNHDA and CDR2 SQIVND (reference sequence). The V end lost 1 base, the J end lost 3 bases, and 18 bases lay between the germline ends. Here the CDR3 reads CASSIGTNQGRHYGYTF. CDR3 in DNA: TGTGCCAGTAGTATAGGCACCAACCAGGGTAGGCACTATGGCTACACCTTC.

The rearrangement joins TRBV4-2 to TRBJ1-1, with 8 bases identical to TRBD1. The germline gives CDR1 LGHNA, CDR2 YNFKEQ. The CDR3 extends over 14 amino acids. J was trimmed by 1 base and V by 4 bases; bases with no gene match: 2. The CDR3 sequence is CASSPQGANTEAFF. DNA for the CDR3: TGTGCCAGCAGCCCTCAGGGGGCGAACACTGAAGCTTTCTTT.

The chain has TRBV7-9 and TRBJ2-1; 7 nucleotides agree with TRBD2. V shed 0 bases, J shed 8 bases, and the junction held 4 bases outside the gene matches. The length of the CDR3 is 14 residues. Germline lookup yields CDR1 SEHNR and CDR2 FQNEAQ (reference sequence). The CDR3 region has the DNA TGTGCCAGCAGCTTAGCTTCTCTAGCGGATGAGCAGTTCTTC. Translation gives CASSLASLADEQFF. Full variable domain (remainder filled in from reference TRBV7-9 and TRBJ2-1): DTGVSQNPRHKITKRGQNVTFRCDPISEHNRLYWYRQTLGQGPEFLTYFQNEAQLEKSRLLSDRFSAERPKGSFSTLEIQRTEQGDSAMYLCASSLASLADEQFFGPGTRLTVL.

V and J are TRBV28 and TRBJ1-2; TRBD1 aligns across 7 bases. The CDR3 totals 15 residues. Germline CDR1 and CDR2: MDHEN and SYDVKM. With V trimmed by 4 bases and J by 6 bases, 11 bases remained unmatched. The CDR3 bases are TGTGCCAGCAGTTCCAAATTCGACAGGGTCCATGGCTACACCTTC. Protein: CASSSKFDRVHGYTF.